The rows below give T cell receptor beta chains drawn from one sample of a study of Graves' ophthalmopathy and Graves' hyperthyroidism. TCRdb called the multiplex PCR reads again in MiXCR, with one record for every CDR3 protein. The sample shows around 660,000 distinct CDR3 sequences, approximately 39% of them seen only once. Sequencing used peripheral blood. These receptors were taken from an adult man with Graves' ophthalmopathy. Each CDR3 is given with its conserved first and last residue. A D gene is named only where the DNA matches it firmly. The size of a clone is reported for some rows only, either as once, few or many, or as a class for expanded clones.

d_call	clone_size	v_call	j_call	cdr3_aa	cdr3_nt
-	few	TRBV11-1	TRBJ1-5	CASSVKQHQPQHF	TGTGCCAGCAGCGTAAAGCAACATCAGCCCCAGCATTTT
TRBD1	many	TRBV10-3	TRBJ2-2	CAISEVGQGNTGELFF	TGTGCCATCAGTGAGGTCGGACAGGGGAACACCGGGGAGCTGTTTTTT
-	-	TRBV7-2	TRBJ2-1	CASSLSWLDEQFF	TGTGCCAGCAGCTTGTCGTGGCTCGATGAGCAGTTCTTC
TRBD2	few	TRBV12-3/TRBV12-4	TRBJ2-2	CASRPRTLAGGRTGELFF	TGTGCCAGCAGACCAAGGACACTAGCGGGAGGGAGGACCGGGGAGCTGTTTTTT
TRBD1	many	TRBV12-3/TRBV12-4	TRBJ1-1	CASSQGAHTEAFF	TGTGCCAGCAGTCAGGGGGCACACACTGAAGCTTTCTTT
-	many	TRBV2	TRBJ2-7	CASSEAGGVLYEQYF	TGTGCCAGCAGTGAAGCAGGAGGGGTCCTCTACGAGCAGTACTTC
TRBD2	few	TRBV13	TRBJ2-7	CASSSTGTSGRAPYEQYF	TGTGCCAGCAGCTCAACCGGGACTAGCGGGAGGGCTCCTTACGAGCAGTACTTC
-	-	TRBV11-2	TRBJ2-5	CASSLVGGEIQYF	TGTGCCAGCAGCTTAGTTGGCGGGGAGATCCAGTACTTC
-	many	TRBV12-3/TRBV12-4	TRBJ1-1	CASSRRVTGTEAFF	TGTGCCAGCAGCAGGAGGGTTACAGGGACTGAAGCTTTCTTT
-	-	TRBV27	TRBJ1-5	CASTHGNQPQHF	TGTGCCAGCACCCATGGCAATCAGCCCCAGCATTTT
-	-	TRBV25-1	TRBJ1-6	CARGSHNITPDSPLHF	TGTGCTAGAGGCAGCCATAATATCACTCCGGATTCACCCCTCCACTTT
TRBD2	few	TRBV7-8	TRBJ2-7	CASSLEGGSSGAREQYF	TGTGCCAGCAGCTTAGAAGGTGGGTCAAGCGGGGCACGCGAGCAGTACTTC
-	many	TRBV9	TRBJ1-2	CASSVGAATYSGYTF	TGTGCCAGCAGCGTGGGGGCAGCTACCTACTCTGGCTACACCTTC
-	-	TRBV2	TRBJ1-4	CASRNRPGRNEKLFF	TGTGCCAGCAGAAACAGGCCGGGAAGAAATGAAAAACTGTTTTTT
-	-	TRBV4-2	TRBJ1-3	CASSQDWSGSGNTIYF	TGTGCCAGCAGCCAAGATTGGTCGGGCTCTGGAAACACCATATATTTT
TRBD1	-	TRBV6-5	TRBJ2-7	CASSVAQGRGYEQYF	TGTGCCAGCAGCGTTGCACAGGGGAGAGGATACGAGCAGTACTTC
-	-	TRBV20-1	TRBJ1-5	CSVNPGSDQPQHF	TGCAGTGTCAACCCCGGGTCCGATCAGCCCCAGCATTTT
TRBD1	-	TRBV11-2	TRBJ2-5	CASSLMGGRGRETQYF	TGTGCCAGCAGCTTAATGGGGGGCAGGGGGCGAGAGACCCAGTACTTC
-	-	TRBV7-8	TRBJ2-3	CASSLSGGLSTDTQYF	TGTGCCAGCAGCTTATCGGGGGGCCTTAGCACAGATACGCAGTATTTT
-	-	TRBV7-6	TRBJ2-1	CASGTGYNEQFF	TGTGCCAGCGGGACTGGCTACAATGAGCAGTTCTTC
-	-	TRBV7-8	TRBJ2-2	CASSLPRGDGELFF	TGTGCCAGCAGCTTACCCAGGGGTGACGGGGAGCTGTTTTTT
TRBD1	-	TRBV5-1	TRBJ2-2	CASRTGQGTGELFF	TGCGCCAGCAGAACGGGACAGGGCACCGGGGAGCTGTTTTTT
-	-	TRBV29-1	TRBJ1-1	CSVGSAGTNEAFF	TGCAGCGTTGGATCGGCAGGGACCAATGAAGCTTTCTTT
-	many	TRBV9	TRBJ2-7	CASSVGWGQDEQYF	TGTGCCAGCAGCGTAGGCTGGGGGCAGGACGAGCAGTACTTC
TRBD2	-	TRBV19	TRBJ2-1	CASSIGTSASNEQFF	TGTGCCAGTAGCATAGGGACTAGCGCCTCAAATGAGCAGTTCTTC
TRBD2	-	TRBV5-5	TRBJ2-2	CASSRLLAAPGHNTGELFF	TGCGCCAGCAGCCGATTACTAGCGGCCCCGGGCCACAACACCGGGGAGCTGTTTTTT
-	many	TRBV2	TRBJ2-7	CASGPGTDEQYF	TGTGCCAGCGGACCGGGAACTGACGAGCAGTACTTC
-	-	TRBV10-3	TRBJ1-2	CAIRTGVYGYTF	TGTGCCATCAGGACAGGAGTGTATGGCTACACCTTC
TRBD2	-	TRBV7-8	TRBJ2-1	CASSLYLAAYNEQFF	TGTGCCAGCAGCTTATACCTAGCGGCCTACAATGAGCAGTTCTTC
-	many	TRBV7-9	TRBJ1-1	CASSFQGSEAFF	TGTGCCAGCAGCTTTCAGGGCTCAGAAGCTTTCTTT
-	-	TRBV2	TRBJ2-7	CASSSLVSAYEQYF	TGTGCCAGCAGTTCCCTGGTGTCAGCGTACGAGCAGTACTTC
-	-	TRBV15	TRBJ2-3	CATSRDTQYF	TGTGCCACCAGCAGAGATACGCAGTATTTT
TRBD2	few	TRBV4-2	TRBJ2-7	CASSQEGLAGSYEQYF	TGTGCCAGCAGCCAAGAGGGACTAGCGGGATCCTACGAGCAGTACTTC
-	once	TRBV2	TRBJ1-6	CASSERVSASPLHF	TGTGCCAGCAGTGAGAGGGTGTCAGCTTCACCCCTCCACTTT
-	many	TRBV20-1	TRBJ1-6	CSARDREVFASPLHF	TGCAGTGCTAGAGATAGGGAGGTCTTTGCGTCACCCCTCCACTTT
TRBD1	-	TRBV12-5	TRBJ2-5	CASGPTGDRGQETQYF	TGTGCTAGTGGTCCCACGGGGGACAGGGGGCAAGAGACCCAGTACTTC
-	many	TRBV5-1	TRBJ2-3	CASSLGRDTQYF	TGTGCCAGCAGCTTAGGGCGGGATACGCAGTATTTT
-	many	TRBV20-1	TRBJ2-7	CSASGSSYEQYF	TGCAGTGCTAGCGGAAGCTCCTACGAGCAGTACTTC
TRBD1	-	TRBV9	TRBJ2-7	CASSPRGGTGFIDEQYF	TGTGCCAGCAGCCCGCGAGGCGGGACAGGGTTTATCGACGAGCAGTACTTC
-	few	TRBV7-2	TRBJ1-3	CASSTYLSSGNTIYF	TGTGCCAGCAGCACCTATTTAAGCTCTGGAAACACCATATATTTT
-	few	TRBV5-5	TRBJ1-1	CASSPGGDPEAFF	TGCGCCAGCAGCCCCGGGGGAGACCCTGAAGCTTTCTTT
-	-	TRBV21-1	TRBJ1-1	CASSTAPVTGNTEAFF	TGTGCCAGCAGCACAGCTCCCGTGACAGGGAACACTGAAGCTTTCTTT
TRBD1	many	TRBV7-9	TRBJ1-5	CASSSGADRDQPQHF	TGTGCCAGCAGCTCAGGGGCGGACAGGGATCAGCCCCAGCATTTT
TRBD2	-	TRBV7-8	TRBJ2-7	CASSHPQREYKYEQYF	TGTGCCAGCAGCCATCCCCAGCGGGAGTATAAATACGAGCAGTACTTC
TRBD1	many	TRBV10-2	TRBJ1-6	CASSESLDRGSPLHF	TGCGCCAGCAGTGAGTCGTTGGACAGGGGATCACCCCTCCACTTT
-	few	TRBV10-3	TRBJ2-1	CASSRQAEQFF	TGTGCCAGCAGCCGACAGGCCGAGCAGTTCTTC
-	many	TRBV19	TRBJ1-4	CASSPFLDEGKLFF	TGTGCCAGTAGTCCTTTCCTAGATGAGGGAAAACTGTTTTTT
-	-	TRBV2	TRBJ1-2	CASSFTVGQLYTF	TGTGCCAGCAGTTTCACCGTGGGGCAGCTCTACACCTTC